What follows are 18 T cell receptor beta chains derived from one specimen sequenced in a study of blood T cell repertoires in COVID-19. Data came from immunoSEQ multiplex PCR; TCRdb stores just in-frame clones and leaves some out. The table lists about 280,000 clones, roughly 89% of them singletons. Material for sequencing was PBMCs or T cells enriched from blood (not recorded which). The receptors derive from a woman aged 18 to 35 with acute COVID-19.

This clone has a single count. The gene calls are TRBV11-3 and TRBJ1-1; no clear D gene. V lost 2 bases, J lost 4 bases, and 8 bases lay in between. The germline V gene has CDR1 SGHNT and CDR2 YENEEA. The CDR3 extends over 13 amino acids. The CDR3: CASSLWAGTEAFF. CDR3 coding DNA: TGTGCCAGCAGCTTATGGGCGGGCACTGAAGCTTTCTTT. Combining the CDR3 with reference TRBV11-3 and TRBJ1-1 gives the whole variable domain EAGVVQSPRYKIIEKKQPVAFWCNPISGHNTLYWYLQNLGQGPELLIRYENEEAVDDSQLPKDRFSAERLKGVDSTLKIQPAELGDSAVYLCASSLWAGTEAFFGQGTRLTVV.

CDR3: CASSLDGGAHYNEQFF. The CDR3 bases are TGTGCCAGCAGCTTAGACGGGGGAGCACACTACAATGAGCAGTTCTTC. V and J are TRBV11-3 and TRBJ2-1; D perhaps matches TRBD2 (6 bases). The CDR3 spans 16 residues. V gave up 0 bases and J gave up 3 bases, with 12 bases separating them. Germline V gene lookup returns CDR1 SGHNT and CDR2 YENEEA.

This clone was observed a single time. This chain uses TRBV6-5 with TRBJ2-5, with 7 bases identical to TRBD2. Germline V gives CDR1 MNHEY, CDR2 SVGAGI. The V gene end was trimmed by 0 bases and the J gene end by 1 base; junction bases not matched to a gene: 5. This CDR3 has 16 amino acids. The CDR3: CASSYSVASGQETQYF. For the CDR3, the DNA is TGTGCCAGCAGTTACTCAGTGGCTAGCGGCCAAGAGACCCAGTACTTC.

This clone was observed a handful of times. V usage is TRBV3-1 (or the pseudogene TRBV3-2) and J usage is TRBJ1-5; the D gene is possibly TRBD1 (6 bases). Germline V gene sequence: CDR1 LGHDT, CDR2 YNNKEL (reference sequence). V gave up 4 bases and J gave up 3 bases, with 10 bases separating them. This CDR3 comprises 14 residues. The DNA of the CDR3 is TGTGCCAGCAGCCTTAGGACAGTCAATCAGCCCCAGCATTTT. It codes for CASSLRTVNQPQHF.

The chain has TRBV19 and TRBJ2-3; TRBD2 aligns across 9 bases. With 3 bases clipped from V and 1 base from J, the junction kept 2 bases outside the gene matches. The CDR3 spans 15 residues. In germline, CDR1 is LNHDA, CDR2 SQIVND (reference sequence). CDR3 DNA: TGTGCCAGTAGTATCCGCGGGGGGGGCACAGATACGCAGTATTTT. Translation: CASSIRGGGTDTQYF.

This clone was observed once. The chain carries TRBV5-1 and TRBJ1-1; 8 bases agree with TRBD1. With 3 bases clipped from V and 0 bases from J, the junction kept 13 bases outside the gene matches. Germline V CDR1 and CDR2: SGHRS, YFSETQ. The CDR3 is 18 residues long. The CDR3 coding sequence is TGCGCCAGCAGCTACCCGACAGGGGAATTCGGCATGAACACTGAAGCTTTCTTT. Protein product: CASSYPTGEFGMNTEAFF.

V is TRBV6-1 and J is TRBJ2-1; 7 nucleotides match TRBD1. V gave up 2 bases and J gave up 6 bases; unmatched junction bases: 7. The CDR3 sequence is 15 residues long. The germline V gene has CDR1 MNHNS and CDR2 SASEGT. CDR3 amino acids: CASSERQGGGNEQFF. CDR3 DNA sequence: TGTGCCAGCAGTGAAAGACAGGGTGGCGGCAATGAGCAGTTCTTC.

The chain combines TRBV7-9 with TRBJ1-4; D gene ambiguous. V lost 2 bases and J 7 bases, leaving 8 bases between the germline ends. CDR1 is SEHNR and CDR2 is FQNEAQ in the germline V gene (reference sequence). CDR3 length: 13 residues. CDR3 region: CASSLSHGEKLFF. The CDR3 DNA follows: TGTGCCAGCAGCTTATCTCACGGTGAAAAACTGTTTTTT.

The chain recombines TRBV10-3 with TRBJ2-7; 10 nucleotides align to TRBD2. CDR1 is ENHRY and CDR2 is SYGVKD in the germline V gene. The CDR3 spans 13 residues. The J segment lost 4 bases and the V segment lost 6 bases, leaving 3 bases of the junction unmatched. The CDR3, as DNA: TGTGCCATCAGCTCGGGACTAGCGTACGAGCAGTACTTC. This gives the protein CAISSGLAYEQYF.

The chain uses TRBV7-3 and TRBJ2-1; TRBD2 agrees at 11 bases. The CDR3 consists of 15 residues. The germline CDR1 and CDR2 sequences are SGHTA and FQGTGA. After removal of 5 bases from V and 1 base from J, the junction contained 1 base not matched to a gene. This CDR3 reads CASSPSGGSYNEQFF. The CDR3 DNA sequence: TGTGCCAGCAGCCCTAGCGGGGGGTCCTACAATGAGCAGTTCTTC.

V and J are TRBV23-1 and TRBJ2-7; the match to TRBD2 covers 14 bases. TRBV23-1 is an ORF for which the function is uncertain. V lost 8 bases to trimming and J lost 2 bases; unmatched junction nucleotides: 8. This CDR3 has 16 amino acids. The CDR3 coding sequence is TGCGCCAGCGTCCCGGGACTAGCGGGAGTCCCCTACGAGCAGTACTTC. It encodes CASVPGLAGVPYEQYF.

This chain connects TRBV5-1 to TRBJ1-5, with D possibly TRBD1 on 6 matching bases. The length of the CDR3 is 18 residues. V lost 3 bases to trimming and J lost 5 bases, with 24 bases between them. Germline CDR1 reads SGHRS; CDR2 reads YFSETQ. The CDR3 nucleotides read TGCGCCAGCAGCTCCCGGCTTGTATGCAGGGGTTTCCATCAGCCCCAGCATTTT. Its translation: CASSSRLVCRGFHQPQHF.

This chain uses TRBV20-1 with TRBJ1-2; D remains ambiguous. Germline V gives CDR1 DFQATT, CDR2 SNEGSKA (reference sequence). This CDR3 has 12 amino acids. V lost 3 bases, J lost 8 bases, and 13 bases lay in between. The CDR3 DNA is TGCAGTGCTAGTGTCCGGGGAATCGGCTACACCTTC. Its translation is CSASVRGIGYTF.

The chain joins TRBV4-1 to TRBJ1-1; 10 bases agree with TRBD1. CDR1 is MGHRA, CDR2 YSYEKL, per germline. There are 11 residues in the CDR3. J gave up 11 bases and V 4 bases, and 1 base lay outside the gene matches. CDR3 DNA sequence: TGCGCCAGCAGCCGGGGACAGGGGGCTTTCTTT. It encodes CASSRGQGAFF.

This sequence joins TRBV6-6 and TRBJ2-1; possibly TRBD1 for D (8 bases). V was clipped by 7 bases and J by 3 bases, with 19 bases between them. Per germline, CDR1 MNHNY and CDR2 SVGAGI (reference sequence). The CDR3 runs 16 residues. The CDR3 spells CASTLGGTGGYNEQFF. The CDR3, as DNA: TGTGCCAGCACCTTGGGAGGGACAGGAGGCTACAATGAGCAGTTCTTC.

The chain recombines TRBV2 with TRBJ1-4; possible D gene TRBD1, 5 bases. The CDR3 consists of 14 residues. Germline CDR1 is SNHLY and CDR2 is FYNNEI. Trimming cost V 3 bases and J 4 bases, with 9 bases left between them. The CDR3 spells CASSEGRGNEKLFF. The CDR3 DNA sequence: TGTGCCAGCAGTGAGGGGCGGGGTAATGAAAAACTGTTTTTT.

The chain employs TRBV2 and TRBJ1-2, with D maybe TRBD1 (6 bases). This CDR3 contains 15 residues. Germline V gene lookup returns CDR1 SNHLY and CDR2 FYNNEI. The V gene lost 3 bases and the J gene lost 6 bases, with 17 bases spanning the gap. This CDR3 reads CASSEWAGEIDGYTF. CDR3 coding DNA: TGTGCCAGCAGTGAGTGGGCAGGGGAGATCGATGGCTACACCTTC.

V and J are TRBV7-2 and TRBJ2-1, with 14 bases that match TRBD2. Germline V CDR1 and CDR2: SGHTA, FQGNSA. With 4 bases clipped from V and 8 bases from J, the junction kept 7 bases outside the gene matches. The CDR3 is 16 amino acids. The CDR3 DNA reads as TGTGCCAGCAGCTACAGGACTAGCGGGAGGATAGATGAGCAGTTCTTC. Its protein product is CASSYRTSGRIDEQFF.